By frequency, the clone carrying this T cell receptor beta chain registers medium-sized. Some 40,000 genome equivalents of blood DNA were amplified for TRB. The CDR3 spans 13 residues. Germline V gene data show CDR1 as MNHEY and CDR2 as SVGAGI. The record originates from a study of T cell clusters in autoimmune cytopenias. One tube held mixed TRB-A and TRB-B primer pools for touch-down PCR. TCRdb re-called the multiplex PCR reads; every CDR3 protein appears as one record, without DNA. The sample holds about 6,100 distinct CDR3 sequences. These data were also reused for a study on T cell repertoires in aging, cancer and after chemotherapy. As that report states: In cancer patients, declining TCR diversity with age involved lost richness and lost evenness.

The rearrangement links TRBV6-5 to TRBJ2-3; TCRdb names TRBD1, which stays unverified in the absence of DNA. The clonotype comes from a human donor in good health. The sequenced sample was peripheral blood. This CDR3 is CASSYGRGDTQYF.